This TCR beta chain appears in the sequencing data of a study of vaccination and CD4 T cells after COVID-19. Oncomine TCR Beta short-read sequencing was applied to DNA from cultured CD4+ T cells. Each CDR3 protein gets one entry after TCRdb re-called the PCR reads with MiXCR. This table has around 21,000 distinct CDR3 sequences, 60% appearing once. Indicated treatment: approximately nine-day PBMC culture with coronavirus spike peptide pools or control peptides (ViraFEST assay). In the ViraFEST assay, peptide-pool expansion preceded TCR sequencing of expanded clonotypes. This clonotype was counted between two and nine times. Antigen: not known. Overall study results and limits: Convalescent patients displayed a median approximately 90% of reactive clones emerging only post-vaccination.

The material sequenced was CD4+ T cells from blood, cultured in vitro, taken after SARS-CoV-2 vaccination. The TCR was taken from a human donor who had recovered from COVID-19.

This chain's CDR3 is CSARDSGRGDYGYTF. CDR3 DNA: TGCAGTGCTAGAGATTCGGGAAGGGGGGACTATGGCTACACCTTC. V usage is TRBV20-1 and J usage is TRBJ1-2; a possible D gene is TRBD1 (6 bases). V was trimmed by 0 bases and J by 3 bases, leaving 14 bases between them. This CDR3 contains 15 residues. The germline V gene encodes CDR1 DFQATT and CDR2 SNEGSKA (reference sequence).